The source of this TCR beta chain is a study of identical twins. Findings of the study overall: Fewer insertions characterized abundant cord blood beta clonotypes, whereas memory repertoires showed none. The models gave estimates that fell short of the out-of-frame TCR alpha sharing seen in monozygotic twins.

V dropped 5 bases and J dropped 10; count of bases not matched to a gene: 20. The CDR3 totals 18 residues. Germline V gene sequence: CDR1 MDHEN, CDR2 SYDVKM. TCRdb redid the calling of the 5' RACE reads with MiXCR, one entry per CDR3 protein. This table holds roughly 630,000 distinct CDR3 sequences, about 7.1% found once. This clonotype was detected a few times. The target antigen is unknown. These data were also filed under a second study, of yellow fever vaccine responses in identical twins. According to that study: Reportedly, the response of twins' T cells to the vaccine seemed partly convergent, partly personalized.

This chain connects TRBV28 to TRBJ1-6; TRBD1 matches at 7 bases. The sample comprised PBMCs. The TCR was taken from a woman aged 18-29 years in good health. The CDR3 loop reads CASSPIPGQKLPGSPLHF. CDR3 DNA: TGTGCCAGCAGTCCAATTCCGGGACAGAAACTTCCAGGCTCACCCCTCCACTTT.